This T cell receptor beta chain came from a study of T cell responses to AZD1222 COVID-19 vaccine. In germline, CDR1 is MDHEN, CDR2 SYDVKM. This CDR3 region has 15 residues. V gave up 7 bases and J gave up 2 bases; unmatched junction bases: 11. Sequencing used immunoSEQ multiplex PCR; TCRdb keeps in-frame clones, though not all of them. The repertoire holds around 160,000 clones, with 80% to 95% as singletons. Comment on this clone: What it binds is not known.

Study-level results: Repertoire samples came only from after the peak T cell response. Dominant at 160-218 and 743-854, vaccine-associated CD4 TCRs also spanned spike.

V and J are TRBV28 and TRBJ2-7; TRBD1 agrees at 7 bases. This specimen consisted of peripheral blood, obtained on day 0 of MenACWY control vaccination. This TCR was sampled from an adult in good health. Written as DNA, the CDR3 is TGTGCCAGCACTTCTCCCGGACAGGTGACCTACGAGCAGTACTTC. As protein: CASTSPGQVTYEQYF.